The rows below give T cell receptor beta chains drawn from one sample of a study of blood T cell repertoires in COVID-19. Some clones are missing from TCRdb's copy, which holds only in-frame ones; the method was immunoSEQ multiplex PCR. The repertoire holds some 50,000 clones, roughly 79% seen once, with more than 13% in the top ten. The sequenced sample was peripheral blood. The receptor source for this set is a human donor in a cohort sampled during active COVID-19. Both conserved end residues are part of each CDR3. D genes are given only for firm matches. A clone size is listed for some rows: how often the clone was seen (once, few, many), or a class if it is expanded.

v_gene: TRBV4-1
len: 14
j_gene: TRBJ2-3
d_gene: NA
abundance: NA
CDR3aa: CASSQTRRGDTQYF
CDR3nt: TGCGCCAGCAGCCAGACCCGACGGGGAGATACGCAGTATTTT

v_gene: TRBV7-2
len: 14
j_gene: TRBJ1-2
d_gene: NA
abundance: NA
CDR3aa: CASSLGRAFYGYTF
CDR3nt: TGTGCCAGCAGCTTAGGTAGAGCCTTCTATGGCTACACCTTC

v_gene: TRBV10-3
len: 13
j_gene: TRBJ2-7
d_gene: NA
abundance: NA
CDR3aa: CATRGSLNYEQYF
CDR3nt: TGTGCCACCCGAGGGTCTCTTAACTACGAGCAGTACTTC

v_gene: TRBV11-3
len: 18
j_gene: TRBJ2-2
d_gene: TRBD1
abundance: NA
CDR3aa: CASSSDPSHPGQGGELFF
CDR3nt: TGTGCCAGCAGCTCGGATCCCAGTCATCCGGGACAGGGGGGGGAGCTGTTTTTT

v_gene: TRBV29-1
len: 13
j_gene: TRBJ2-1
d_gene: NA
abundance: NA
CDR3aa: CSVEWGNYNEQFF
CDR3nt: TGCAGCGTTGAGTGGGGCAACTACAATGAGCAGTTCTTC

v_gene: TRBV9
len: 16
j_gene: TRBJ2-1
d_gene: TRBD2
abundance: NA
CDR3aa: CASSVHSGTIYNEQFF
CDR3nt: TGTGCCAGCAGCGTTCATAGCGGGACCATATACAATGAGCAGTTCTTC

v_gene: TRBV9
len: 16
j_gene: TRBJ2-3
d_gene: NA
abundance: NA
CDR3aa: CASSVGGGQGTDTQYF
CDR3nt: TGTGCCAGCAGCGTAGGGGGAGGACAGGGCACAGATACGCAGTATTTT

v_gene: TRBV4-1
len: 14
j_gene: TRBJ2-7
d_gene: NA
abundance: NA
CDR3aa: CASSARTGAGEQYF
CDR3nt: TGCGCCAGCAGCGCCCGGACTGGCGCGGGGGAGCAGTACTTC

v_gene: TRBV5-5
len: 14
j_gene: TRBJ1-4
d_gene: NA
abundance: once
CDR3aa: CASSSGIGREKLFF
CDR3nt: TGTGCCAGCAGCTCAGGGATTGGGCGGGAAAAACTGTTTTTT

v_gene: TRBV5-1
len: 18
j_gene: TRBJ2-6
d_gene: NA
abundance: NA
CDR3aa: CASSSQTGGPSGANVLTF
CDR3nt: TGCGCCAGCAGCTCCCAGACAGGAGGCCCCTCTGGGGCCAACGTCCTGACTTTC

v_gene: TRBV2
len: 15
j_gene: TRBJ2-6
d_gene: NA
abundance: NA
CDR3aa: CASGGQAAGANVLTF
CDR3nt: TGTGCCAGCGGAGGTCAGGCAGCTGGGGCCAACGTCCTGACTTTC

v_gene: TRBV6-2/TRBV6-3
len: 17
j_gene: TRBJ2-3
d_gene: TRBD2
abundance: once
CDR3aa: CASSVQPGGAGTDTQYF
CDR3nt: TGTGCCAGCAGTGTCCAGCCCGGGGGGGCAGGGACAGATACGCAGTATTTT

v_gene: TRBV7-2
len: 15
j_gene: TRBJ2-5
d_gene: TRBD2
abundance: NA
CDR3aa: CASSSRRGALETQYF
CDR3nt: TGTGCCAGCAGCTCACGGCGGGGGGCATTAGAGACCCAGTACTTC

v_gene: TRBV3-1/TRBV3-2
len: 16
j_gene: TRBJ1-1
d_gene: NA
abundance: NA
CDR3aa: CASSQYGATLNTEAFF
CDR3nt: TGTGCCAGCAGCCAGTATGGGGCTACCTTGAACACTGAAGCTTTCTTT

v_gene: TRBV24-1
len: 15
j_gene: TRBJ2-1
d_gene: NA
abundance: NA
CDR3aa: CATSTIQSTGNEQFF
CDR3nt: TGTGCCACCAGTACTATACAATCGACAGGAAATGAGCAGTTCTTC

v_gene: TRBV12-3/TRBV12-4
len: 12
j_gene: TRBJ2-1
d_gene: TRBD2
abundance: NA
CDR3aa: CASSFAGEEQFF
CDR3nt: TGTGCCAGCAGTTTTGCGGGGGAAGAGCAGTTCTTC

v_gene: TRBV6-1
len: 17
j_gene: TRBJ2-7
d_gene: NA
abundance: NA
CDR3aa: CASREALRGWSTYEQYF
CDR3nt: TGTGCCAGCAGGGAAGCGTTAAGGGGGTGGTCTACCTACGAGCAGTACTTC